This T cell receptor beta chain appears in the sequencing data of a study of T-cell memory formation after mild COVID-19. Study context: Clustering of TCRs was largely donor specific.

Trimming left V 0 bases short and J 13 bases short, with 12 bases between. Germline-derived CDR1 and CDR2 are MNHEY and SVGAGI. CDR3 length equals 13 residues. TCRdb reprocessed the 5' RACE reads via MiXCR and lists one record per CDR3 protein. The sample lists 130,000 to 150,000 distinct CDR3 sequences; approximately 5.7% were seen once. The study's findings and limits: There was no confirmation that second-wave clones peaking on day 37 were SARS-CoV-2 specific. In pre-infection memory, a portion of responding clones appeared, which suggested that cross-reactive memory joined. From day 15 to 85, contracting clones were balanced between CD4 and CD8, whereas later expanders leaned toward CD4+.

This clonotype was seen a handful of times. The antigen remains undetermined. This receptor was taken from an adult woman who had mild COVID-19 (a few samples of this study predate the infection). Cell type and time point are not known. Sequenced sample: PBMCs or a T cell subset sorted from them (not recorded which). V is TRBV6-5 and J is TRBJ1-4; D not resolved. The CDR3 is CASSYSPLDRLFF. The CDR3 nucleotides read TGTGCCAGCAGTTACTCTCCTCTGGATAGACTGTTTTTT.